Sequencing of this T cell receptor (beta chain) was carried out in a study of T cell responses to AZD1222 COVID-19 vaccine (dated by TCRdb to about 2021). As for the study more broadly: AZD1222 recipients with second doses at about 4 weeks or about 12 weeks were pooled, because spike-specific TCR depth and breadth did not differ between schedules. Trial participants were enrolled by age into subgroups of 18-55, 56-69 and 70-plus years, and about 150, 27 and 61 TCR-sequenced participants, respectively, were included in these subgroups. TCR sequencing covered over 230 trial participants: 207 given two doses of AZD1222 and about 26 given two doses of MenACWY control vaccine. On the study overall, not on this receptor specifically: A significant rise in spike-specific TCR breadth and depth was observed after two AZD1222 doses relative to day 0 and relative to MenACWY recipients. In the small 56-69-year group, the increase in depth fell short of significance, most likely because of low power. Most participants were white British and females outnumbered males, and the authors suggested that clonal diversity may have been underestimated. Conclusions about previously exposed vaccinees were limited because only 6 or 7 AZD1222 recipients were SARS-CoV-2 seropositive at baseline. Because no day 14 peak-response samples were available, repertoires were characterized only after the peak T cell response. Epitopes outside the regions mutated in the B.1.351 and B.1.1.7 variants were reportedly recognized by nearly half of the unique spike-specific TCRs. The vaccine-associated CD4 TCRs covered the entire spike protein, and the dominant responses fell in regions 160-218 and 743-854.

For this clone: Its antigen remains unidentified. No much larger clone is present one base from it, and per-base qualities are unavailable.

The time point label corresponds to: baseline before first vaccination. The vaccinee samples were drawn from two UK trials, COV001 and COV002, one of which was a single-blind randomized controlled phase 2/3 trial testing AZD1222 (ChAdOx1 nCoV-19) in healthy adults. For TCRbeta chain sequencing, PBMC samples were collected from trial participants at day 0 and at day 28 after the second dose. The CDR3 regions of human TCRbeta chains were analyzed by immunosequencing. The study's own analysis went as follows. Repertoire TCRs were matched against a reference library of SARS-CoV-2-specific TCRs generated with the MIRA antigen-specificity platform. Breadth was defined as the fraction of unique TCRs that were SARS-CoV-2-associated, and depth was defined as the fraction of total T cells that were SARS-CoV-2-associated. Using the MIRA data, every spike-specific TCR was mapped to the spike region that the TCR reacted to and assigned to either a CD4 or a CD8 class. Log10-transformed breadth and depth values were compared by one-way ANOVA with Sidak's multiple comparisons tests. TCRdb's version of the immuneACCESS table is confined to in-frame rearrangements and falls short of the full clone set. An unresolved V gene accounts for under half of the shortfall where checked; the remainder is of unknown origin. V and J calls and clone size are copied from that table; D and trimming were computed from the DNA. The sample table records more than 95,000 clones; about 93% of these occur just once. The leading ten clones occupy approximately 4.7% of the sample.

This clonotype was obtained from an adult in good health. Sequencing was performed on peripheral blood, taken on day 0 of AZD1222 vaccination.

The encoded CDR3 is CASSPPSRAPGEQFF. DNA sequence: TGTGCCAGCAGCCCGCCGTCTAGGGCGCCCGGCGAGCAGTTCTTC. The rearranged chain carries TRBV3-1 (or the pseudogene TRBV3-2) and TRBJ2-1, with the D gene too uncertain to name. Including cysteine and phenylalanine, the CDR3 has 15 amino acids. The only DNA kept is the CDR3, 45 bases in frame from the first base. V loses 4 bases of germline sequence and J loses 10 bases, and the interval between the two ends is 20 bases. From the germline V gene (reference sequence), CDR1 is LGHDT and CDR2 is YNNKEL.